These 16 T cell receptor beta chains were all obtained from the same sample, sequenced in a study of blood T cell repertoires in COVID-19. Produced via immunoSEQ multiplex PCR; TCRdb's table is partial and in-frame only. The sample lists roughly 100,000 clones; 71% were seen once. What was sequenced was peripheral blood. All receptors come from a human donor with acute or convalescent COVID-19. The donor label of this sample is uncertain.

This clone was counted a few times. The CDR3 bases are TGTGCCAGCAGCCAAGGAGGAACGGCACTCTCTGGAAACACCATATATTTT. It codes for CASSQGGTALSGNTIYF. The chain links TRBV3-1 (or the pseudogene TRBV3-2) to TRBJ1-3; unclear D gene. Germline V gene sequence: CDR1 LGHDT, CDR2 YNNKEL (reference sequence). This CDR3 comprises 17 residues. Trimming left V 1 base short and J 0 bases short, with 13 bases between.

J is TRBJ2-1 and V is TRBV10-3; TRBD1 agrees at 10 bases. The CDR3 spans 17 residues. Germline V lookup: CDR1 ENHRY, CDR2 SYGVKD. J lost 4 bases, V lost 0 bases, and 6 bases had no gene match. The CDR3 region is CAISESAGTGAYNEQFF. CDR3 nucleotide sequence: TGTGCCATCAGTGAGTCTGCCGGGACAGGGGCTTACAATGAGCAGTTCTTC.

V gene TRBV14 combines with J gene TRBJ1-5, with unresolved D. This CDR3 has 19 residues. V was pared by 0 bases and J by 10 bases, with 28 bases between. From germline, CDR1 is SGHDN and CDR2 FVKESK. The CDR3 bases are TGTGCCAGCAGCCAAGATGAAGTCATCTGGAGGCCTTACATCAATCCCCAGCATTTT. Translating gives CASSQDEVIWRPYINPQHF.

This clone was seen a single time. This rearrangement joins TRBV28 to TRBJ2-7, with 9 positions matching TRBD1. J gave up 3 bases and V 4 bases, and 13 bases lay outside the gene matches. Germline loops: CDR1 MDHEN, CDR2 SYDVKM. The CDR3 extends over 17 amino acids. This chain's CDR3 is CASSSPSQQGASYEQYF. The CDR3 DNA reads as TGTGCCAGCAGTTCCCCCTCCCAACAGGGGGCGAGCTACGAGCAGTACTTC.

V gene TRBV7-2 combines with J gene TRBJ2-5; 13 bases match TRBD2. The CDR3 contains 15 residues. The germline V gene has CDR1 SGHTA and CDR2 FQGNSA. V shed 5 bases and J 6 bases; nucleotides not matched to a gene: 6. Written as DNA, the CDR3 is TGTGCCAGCAGCGATACTAGCGGGGGGGGTAAGACCCAGTACTTC. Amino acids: CASSDTSGGGKTQYF.

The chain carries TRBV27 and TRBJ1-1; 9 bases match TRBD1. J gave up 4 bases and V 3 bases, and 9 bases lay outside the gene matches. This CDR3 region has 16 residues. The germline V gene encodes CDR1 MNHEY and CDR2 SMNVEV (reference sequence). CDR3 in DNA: TGTGCCAGCAGTTTCCGGCTAGGGACAGGGCTCACTGAAGCTTTCTTT. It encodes CASSFRLGTGLTEAFF.

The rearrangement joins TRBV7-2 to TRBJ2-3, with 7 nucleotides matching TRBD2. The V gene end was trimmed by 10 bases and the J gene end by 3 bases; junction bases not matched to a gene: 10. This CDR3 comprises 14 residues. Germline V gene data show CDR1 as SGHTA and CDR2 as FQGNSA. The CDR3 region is CANRAGGGTDTQYF. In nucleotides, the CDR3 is TGTGCCAACAGAGCTGGGGGGGGGACAGATACGCAGTATTTT.

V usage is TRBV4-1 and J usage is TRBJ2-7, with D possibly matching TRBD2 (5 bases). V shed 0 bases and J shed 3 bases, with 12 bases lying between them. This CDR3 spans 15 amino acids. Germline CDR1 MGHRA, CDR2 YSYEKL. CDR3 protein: CASSQEDGRDYEQYF. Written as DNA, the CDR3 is TGCGCCAGCAGCCAAGAGGATGGACGGGACTACGAGCAGTACTTC.

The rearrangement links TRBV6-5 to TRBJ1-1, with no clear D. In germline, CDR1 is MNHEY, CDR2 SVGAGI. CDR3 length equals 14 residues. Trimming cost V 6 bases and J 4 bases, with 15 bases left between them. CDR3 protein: CASRPGVPSTEAFF. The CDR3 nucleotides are TGTGCCAGCAGGCCCGGGGTACCGAGCACTGAAGCTTTCTTT.

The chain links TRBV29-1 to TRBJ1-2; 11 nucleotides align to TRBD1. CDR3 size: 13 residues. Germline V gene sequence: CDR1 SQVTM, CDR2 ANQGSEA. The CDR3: CVGQGALGSGYTF. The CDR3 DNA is TGCGTCGGACAGGGGGCACTGGGGAGTGGCTACACCTTC.

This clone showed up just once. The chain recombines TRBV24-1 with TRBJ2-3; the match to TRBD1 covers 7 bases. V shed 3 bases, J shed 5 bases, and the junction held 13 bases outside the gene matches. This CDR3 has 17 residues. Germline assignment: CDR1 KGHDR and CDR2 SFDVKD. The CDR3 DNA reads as TGTGCCACCAGTGATCACCCGGGACAGCCTGGGAAAGATACGCAGTATTTT. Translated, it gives CATSDHPGQPGKDTQYF.

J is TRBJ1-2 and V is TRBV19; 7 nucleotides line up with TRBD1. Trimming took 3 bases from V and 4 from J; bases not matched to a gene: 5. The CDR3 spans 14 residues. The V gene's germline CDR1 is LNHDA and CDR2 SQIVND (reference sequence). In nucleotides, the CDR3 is TGTGCCAGTAGTATCGGGACAGCCGGCTATGGCTACACCTTC. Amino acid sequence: CASSIGTAGYGYTF.

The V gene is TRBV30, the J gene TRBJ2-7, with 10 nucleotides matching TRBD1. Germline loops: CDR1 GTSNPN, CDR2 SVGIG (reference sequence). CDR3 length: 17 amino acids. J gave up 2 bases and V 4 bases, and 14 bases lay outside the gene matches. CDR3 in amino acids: CAWTSDRGYWRTYEQYF. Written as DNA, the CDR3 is TGTGCCTGGACATCGGACAGGGGGTATTGGCGGACCTACGAGCAGTACTTC.

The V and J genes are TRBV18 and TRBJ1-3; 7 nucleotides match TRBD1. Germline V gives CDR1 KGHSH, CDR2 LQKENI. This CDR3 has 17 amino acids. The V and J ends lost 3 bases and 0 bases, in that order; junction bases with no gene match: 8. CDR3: CASSPTGSLLSGNTIYF. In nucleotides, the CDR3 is TGTGCCAGCTCACCGACAGGGTCCCTACTCTCTGGAAACACCATATATTTT.

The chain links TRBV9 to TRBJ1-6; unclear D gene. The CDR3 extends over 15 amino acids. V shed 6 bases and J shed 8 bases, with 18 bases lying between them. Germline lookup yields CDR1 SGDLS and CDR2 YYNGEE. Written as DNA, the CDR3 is TGTGCCAGCATCGATATTTCGCCAGAGGATTCACCCCTCCACTTT. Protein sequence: CASIDISPEDSPLHF.

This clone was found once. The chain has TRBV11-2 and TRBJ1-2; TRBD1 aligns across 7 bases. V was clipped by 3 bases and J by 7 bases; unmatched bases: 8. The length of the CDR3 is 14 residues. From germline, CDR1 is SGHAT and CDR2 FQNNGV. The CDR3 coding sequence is TGTGCCAGCAGCTTCCGGGACAGTGCTTCTGGCTACACCTTC. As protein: CASSFRDSASGYTF. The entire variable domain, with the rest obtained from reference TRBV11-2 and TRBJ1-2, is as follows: EAGVAQSPRYKIIEKRQSVAFWCNPISGHATLYWYQQILGQGPKLLIQFQNNGVVDDSQLPKDRFSAERLKGVDSTLKIQPAKLEDSAVYLCASSFRDSASGYTFGSGTRLTVV.